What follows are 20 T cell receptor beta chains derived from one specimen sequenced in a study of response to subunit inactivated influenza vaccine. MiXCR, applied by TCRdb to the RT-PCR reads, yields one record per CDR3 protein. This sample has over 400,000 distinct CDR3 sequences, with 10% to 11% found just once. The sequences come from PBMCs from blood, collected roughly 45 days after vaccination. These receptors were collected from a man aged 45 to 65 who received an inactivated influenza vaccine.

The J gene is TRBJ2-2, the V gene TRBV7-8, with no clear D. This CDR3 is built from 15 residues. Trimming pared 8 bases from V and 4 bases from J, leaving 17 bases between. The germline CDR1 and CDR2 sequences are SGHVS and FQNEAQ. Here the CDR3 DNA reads TGTGCCAGCCGACTTGGAGAGGTTGGCACCGGGGAGCTGTTTTTT. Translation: CASRLGEVGTGELFF.

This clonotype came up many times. CDR3 sequence reads: CASSQDLFGGTNTGELFF. DNA of the CDR3: TGCGCCAGCAGCCAAGATCTCTTCGGGGGAACGAACACCGGGGAGCTGTTTTTT. The chain carries TRBV4-3 and TRBJ2-2, with D perhaps TRBD2 (6 bases). Germline V gene sequence: CDR1 LGHNA, CDR2 YSLEER. Trimming removed 0 bases from V and 0 bases from J, with 14 bases in between. CDR3 length: 18 amino acids.

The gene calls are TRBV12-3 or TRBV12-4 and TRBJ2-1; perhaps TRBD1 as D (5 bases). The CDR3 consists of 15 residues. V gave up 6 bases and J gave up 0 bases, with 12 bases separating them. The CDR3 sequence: CASRLQVSSYNEQFF. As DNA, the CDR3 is TGTGCCAGCAGGCTACAGGTCAGCTCCTACAATGAGCAGTTCTTC.

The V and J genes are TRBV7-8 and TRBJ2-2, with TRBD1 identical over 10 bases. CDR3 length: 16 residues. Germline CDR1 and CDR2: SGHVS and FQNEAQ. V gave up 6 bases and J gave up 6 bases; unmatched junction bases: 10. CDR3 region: CASRFRGQGIPGELFF. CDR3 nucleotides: TGTGCCAGCAGATTCCGGGGACAGGGGATACCCGGGGAGCTGTTTTTT.

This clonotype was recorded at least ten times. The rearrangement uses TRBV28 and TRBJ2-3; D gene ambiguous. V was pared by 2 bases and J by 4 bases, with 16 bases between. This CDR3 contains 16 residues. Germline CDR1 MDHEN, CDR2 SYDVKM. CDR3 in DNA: TGTGCCAGCAGTTTAGCGGCCTCAGCCCTAGCAGATACGCAGTATTTT. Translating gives CASSLAASALADTQYF.

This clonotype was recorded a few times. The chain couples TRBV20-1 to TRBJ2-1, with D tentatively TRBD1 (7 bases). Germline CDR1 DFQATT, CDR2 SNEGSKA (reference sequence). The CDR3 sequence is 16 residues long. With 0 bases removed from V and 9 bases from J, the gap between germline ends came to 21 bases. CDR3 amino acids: CSARDGDRLGGFEQFF. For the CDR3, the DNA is TGCAGTGCTAGAGATGGGGACCGACTAGGGGGCTTTGAGCAGTTCTTC.

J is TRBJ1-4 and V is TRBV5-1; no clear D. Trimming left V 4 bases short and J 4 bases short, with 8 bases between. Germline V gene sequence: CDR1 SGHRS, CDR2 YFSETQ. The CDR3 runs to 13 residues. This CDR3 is CASSPPDNEKLFF. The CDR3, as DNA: TGCGCCAGCAGCCCTCCGGATAATGAAAAACTGTTTTTT.

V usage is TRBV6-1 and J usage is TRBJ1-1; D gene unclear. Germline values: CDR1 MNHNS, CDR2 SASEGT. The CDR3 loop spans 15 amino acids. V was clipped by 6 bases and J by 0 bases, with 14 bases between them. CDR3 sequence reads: CASSVWEEMNTEAFF. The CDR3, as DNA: TGTGCCAGCAGCGTTTGGGAGGAAATGAACACTGAAGCTTTCTTT.

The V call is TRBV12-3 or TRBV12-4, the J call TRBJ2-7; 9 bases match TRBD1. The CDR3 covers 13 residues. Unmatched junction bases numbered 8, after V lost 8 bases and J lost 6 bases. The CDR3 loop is CASGRQGESEQYF. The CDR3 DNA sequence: TGTGCCAGCGGCAGACAGGGGGAGAGCGAGCAGTACTTC.

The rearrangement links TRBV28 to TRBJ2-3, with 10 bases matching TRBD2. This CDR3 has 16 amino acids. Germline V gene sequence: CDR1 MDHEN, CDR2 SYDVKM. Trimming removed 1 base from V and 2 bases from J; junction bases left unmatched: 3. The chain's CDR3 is CASSLSGLANTDTQYF. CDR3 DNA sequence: TGTGCCAGCAGTTTATCGGGACTAGCGAACACAGATACGCAGTATTTT. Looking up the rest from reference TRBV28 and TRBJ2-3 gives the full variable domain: DVKVTQSSRYLVKRTGEKVFLECVQDMDHENMFWYRQDPGLGLRLIYFSYDVKMKEKGDIPEGYSVSREKKERFSLILESASTNQTSMYLCASSLSGLANTDTQYFGPGTRLTVL.

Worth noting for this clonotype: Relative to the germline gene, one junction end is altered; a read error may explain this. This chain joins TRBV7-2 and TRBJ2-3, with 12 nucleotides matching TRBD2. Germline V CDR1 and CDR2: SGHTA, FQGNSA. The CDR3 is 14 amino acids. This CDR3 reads CASSSSRLAGAPLF. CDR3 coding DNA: TGTGCCAGCAGCTCGTCTCGACTAGCGGGGGCCCCCTTGTTT.

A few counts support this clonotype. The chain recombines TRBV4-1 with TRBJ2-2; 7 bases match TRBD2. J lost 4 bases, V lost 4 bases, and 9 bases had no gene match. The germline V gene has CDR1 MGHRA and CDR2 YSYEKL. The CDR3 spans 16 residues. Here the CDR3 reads CASSPHLAGVTGELFF. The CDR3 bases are TGCGCCAGCAGCCCCCATCTGGCGGGGGTCACCGGGGAGCTGTTTTTT.

The CDR3 sequence: CSASLTTGTGEQYF. The DNA for the CDR3 is TGCAGTGCTAGCCTCACCACCGGGACCGGGGAGCAGTATTTT. V and J are TRBV20-1 and TRBJ2-3, with D perhaps matching TRBD1 or TRBD2 (5 bases each). The V gene lost 3 bases and the J gene lost 11 bases, with 21 bases spanning the gap. The CDR3 totals 14 residues. The germline gives CDR1 DFQATT, CDR2 SNEGSKA (reference sequence).

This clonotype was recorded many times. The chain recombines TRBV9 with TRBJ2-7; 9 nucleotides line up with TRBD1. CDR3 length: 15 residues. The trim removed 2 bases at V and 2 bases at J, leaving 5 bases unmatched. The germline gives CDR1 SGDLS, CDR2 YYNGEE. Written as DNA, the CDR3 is TGTGCCAGCAGCGTTGGGACAGGGACAACCTACGAGCAGTACTTC. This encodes CASSVGTGTTYEQYF.

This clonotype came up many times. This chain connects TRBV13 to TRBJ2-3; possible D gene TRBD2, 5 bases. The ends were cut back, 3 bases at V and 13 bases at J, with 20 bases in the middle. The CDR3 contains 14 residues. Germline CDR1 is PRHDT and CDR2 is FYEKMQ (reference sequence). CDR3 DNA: TGTGCCAGCAGCTTGTATACGGGGAGCGGTTCAGAGTATTTT. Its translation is CASSLYTGSGSEYF.

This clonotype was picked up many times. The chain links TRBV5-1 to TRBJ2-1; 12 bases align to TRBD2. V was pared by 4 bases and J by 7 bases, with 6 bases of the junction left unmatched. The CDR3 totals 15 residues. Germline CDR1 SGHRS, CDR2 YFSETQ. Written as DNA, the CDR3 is TGCGCCAGCAGCCAGACTAGCGGGAGTGGGAATGAGCAGTTCTTC. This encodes CASSQTSGSGNEQFF.

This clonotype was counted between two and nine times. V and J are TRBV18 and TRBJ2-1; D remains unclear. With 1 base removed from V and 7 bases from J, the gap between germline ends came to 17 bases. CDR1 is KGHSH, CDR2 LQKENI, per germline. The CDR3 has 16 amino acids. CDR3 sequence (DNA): TGTGCCAGCTCACCACTGGCCACGCGGCACCCAAATGAGCAGTTCTTC. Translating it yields CASSPLATRHPNEQFF. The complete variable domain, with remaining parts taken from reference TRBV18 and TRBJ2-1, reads NAGVMQNPRHLVRRRGQEARLRCSPMKGHSHVYWYRQLPEEGLKFMVYLQKENIIDESGMPKERFSAEFPKEGPSILRIQQVVRGDSAAYFCASSPLATRHPNEQFFGPGTRLTVL.

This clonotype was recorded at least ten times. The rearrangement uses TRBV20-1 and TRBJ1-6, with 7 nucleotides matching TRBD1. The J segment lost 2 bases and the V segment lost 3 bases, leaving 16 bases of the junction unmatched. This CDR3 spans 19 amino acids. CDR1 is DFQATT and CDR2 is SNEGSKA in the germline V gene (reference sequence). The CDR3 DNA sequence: TGCAGTGCTAGTATAAATTCCGGGACAGATTATCCCTATAATTCACCCCTCCACTTT. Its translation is CSASINSGTDYPYNSPLHF.

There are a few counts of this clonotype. The CDR3 DNA is TGTGCCACCAGCAGACGTACGAACAGGAACACTGAAGCTTTCTTT. Translation gives CATSRRTNRNTEAFF. This chain uses TRBV15 with TRBJ1-1; D gene uncertain. Between the trimmed V and J ends, which lost 2 bases and 1 base, there was a span of 11 bases. Per the germline V gene, CDR1 is LNHNV and CDR2 is YYDKDF (reference sequence). CDR3 length: 15 residues.

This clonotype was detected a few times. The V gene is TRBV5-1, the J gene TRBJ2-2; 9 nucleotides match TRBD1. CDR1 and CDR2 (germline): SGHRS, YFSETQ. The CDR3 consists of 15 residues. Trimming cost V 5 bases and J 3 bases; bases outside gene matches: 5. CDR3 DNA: TGCGCCAGCAGGCCCGGGGACAGGGACACCGGGGAGCTGTTTTTT. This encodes CASRPGDRDTGELFF.